A selection of T cell receptor beta chains follows, all from one sample in a study of human T cells and chemical hapten exposure. MiXCR was run by TCRdb on the RACE reads, yielding one entry per CDR3 protein. The sample holds 80,000 to 100,000 distinct CDR3 sequences, roughly 12% seen once. Sample: whole blood, taken in connection with sensitization to the hapten diphenylcyclopropenone (DPC). The receptors stem from a woman in her 40s with alopecia areata. Some clones in this sample may be carry-over from other donors' samples. The CDR3 runs from the conserved cysteine through the conserved F or W. The order of the fields is CDR3 DNA, CDR3 protein, V gene, clone size, J gene, D gene. The D gene is left open where the match is weak. Not all rows give a size; the values are once, few, many and, for expanded clones, a class.

cdr3_nt: TGTGCCAGCAGTTTAGGTCCAGGACTAGCGTACACTAGCACAGATACGCAGTATTTT
cdr3_aa: CASSLGPGLAYTSTDTQYF
v_call: TRBV12-3/TRBV12-4
clone_size: few
j_call: TRBJ2-3
d_call: TRBD2

cdr3_nt: TGCAGCGTTGCCACTAGCGCGGAGACCCAGTACTTC
cdr3_aa: CSVATSAETQYF
v_call: TRBV29-1
clone_size: many
j_call: TRBJ2-5
d_call: TRBD2

cdr3_nt: TGTGCCAGCAGGACGACAGGAGGGGTCGCTTTCTTT
cdr3_aa: CASRTTGGVAFF
v_call: TRBV28
clone_size: .
j_call: TRBJ1-1
d_call: .

cdr3_nt: TGTGCCAGCAGGGACGGGAACGAAGGGAAACTGTTTTTT
cdr3_aa: CASRDGNEGKLFF
v_call: TRBV6-5
clone_size: .
j_call: TRBJ1-4
d_call: .

cdr3_nt: TGTGCCAGTAGTTTAGGACTGTGGAACACCGGGGAGCTGTTTTTT
cdr3_aa: CASSLGLWNTGELFF
v_call: TRBV19
clone_size: many
j_call: TRBJ2-2
d_call: .

cdr3_nt: TGTGCCAGCAGTGCCCGACAGGGGATAAACACCATATATTTT
cdr3_aa: CASSARQGINTIYF
v_call: TRBV6-5
clone_size: .
j_call: TRBJ1-3
d_call: TRBD1

cdr3_nt: TGTGCCAGCACCGAGTGGGAGTCAGGGGGCATCGGAAAACTGTTTTTT
cdr3_aa: CASTEWESGGIGKLFF
v_call: TRBV28
clone_size: many
j_call: TRBJ1-4
d_call: TRBD1

cdr3_nt: TGTGCCAGCAGTAACTCCGGCGGAGAGACCCAGTACTTC
cdr3_aa: CASSNSGGETQYF
v_call: TRBV7-3
clone_size: few
j_call: TRBJ2-5
d_call: .

cdr3_nt: TGTGCCACCAAGGGACTAGGGGAGACCCAGTACTTC
cdr3_aa: CATKGLGETQYF
v_call: TRBV10-3
clone_size: once
j_call: TRBJ2-5
d_call: TRBD2

cdr3_nt: TGCAGCGTCACTCAGGGAAGTAAGGATGAGCAGTTCTTC
cdr3_aa: CSVTQGSKDEQFF
v_call: TRBV29-1
clone_size: few
j_call: TRBJ2-1
d_call: .

cdr3_nt: TGTGCCAGCAGTTACCGGCTAGCGGCCACAGATACGCAGTATTTT
cdr3_aa: CASSYRLAATDTQYF
v_call: TRBV6-5
clone_size: many
j_call: TRBJ2-3
d_call: TRBD2

cdr3_nt: TGTGCCAGCAGCGGTCGGCTAGCAACTAATGAAAAACTGTTTTTT
cdr3_aa: CASSGRLATNEKLFF
v_call: TRBV6-1
clone_size: few
j_call: TRBJ1-4
d_call: .

cdr3_nt: TGCGCCAGCAGCGCGGGACAGCTTAACTATGGCTACACCTTC
cdr3_aa: CASSAGQLNYGYTF
v_call: TRBV5-1
clone_size: .
j_call: TRBJ1-2
d_call: TRBD1

cdr3_nt: TGCAGCGTTGAAGGGCAATACGTAGAACAGTTCTTC
cdr3_aa: CSVEGQYVEQFF
v_call: TRBV29-1
clone_size: many
j_call: TRBJ2-1
d_call: .

cdr3_nt: TGTGCCAGCAGCCTTAGACTAGCGGATGAGCAGTTCTTC
cdr3_aa: CASSLRLADEQFF
v_call: TRBV7-6
clone_size: .
j_call: TRBJ2-1
d_call: TRBD2

cdr3_nt: TGCGCCAGCAGCTTGGTTCCAGGCCGGGCCTACGAGCAGTACTTC
cdr3_aa: CASSLVPGRAYEQYF
v_call: TRBV5-1
clone_size: many
j_call: TRBJ2-7
d_call: .

cdr3_nt: TGTGCCAGCAGCTTAGAGGTAGTGGAGAACACCGGGGAGCTGTTTTTT
cdr3_aa: CASSLEVVENTGELFF
v_call: TRBV7-9
clone_size: few
j_call: TRBJ2-2
d_call: .

cdr3_nt: TGCAGTACGAGGTTATGGAATGAGCAGTTCTTC
cdr3_aa: CSTRLWNEQFF
v_call: TRBV20-1
clone_size: .
j_call: TRBJ2-1
d_call: .

cdr3_nt: TGTGCCAGCAGCGGCCCAGGGGCGCGCACCGGGGAGCTGTTTTTT
cdr3_aa: CASSGPGARTGELFF
v_call: TRBV9
clone_size: few
j_call: TRBJ2-2
d_call: .

cdr3_nt: TGTGCCAGCAGCTCCCCCTCCTACAATGAGCAGTTCTTC
cdr3_aa: CASSSPSYNEQFF
v_call: TRBV11-3
clone_size: few
j_call: TRBJ2-1
d_call: .

cdr3_nt: TGTGCCAGCAGCGGGGGGGCTTCCTACGAGCAGTACTTC
cdr3_aa: CASSGGASYEQYF
v_call: TRBV28
clone_size: .
j_call: TRBJ2-7
d_call: TRBD2

cdr3_nt: TGCAGCGCAGAGCGTGAGCTGAACACTGAAGCTTTCTTT
cdr3_aa: CSAERELNTEAFF
v_call: TRBV29-1
clone_size: .
j_call: TRBJ1-1
d_call: .

cdr3_nt: TGTGCCAGTAGCCAGCTCTGGGGGGAATACAATGAGCAGTTCTTC
cdr3_aa: CASSQLWGEYNEQFF
v_call: TRBV19
clone_size: many
j_call: TRBJ2-1
d_call: .

cdr3_nt: TGTGCCAGCAGCCAAGAGGCGGCTTACTCTGGAAACACCATATATTTT
cdr3_aa: CASSQEAAYSGNTIYF
v_call: TRBV3-1
clone_size: few
j_call: TRBJ1-3
d_call: .

cdr3_nt: TGCGCCAGCAGACCCACAGGGTACAATGAGCAGTTCTTC
cdr3_aa: CASRPTGYNEQFF
v_call: TRBV4-1
clone_size: many
j_call: TRBJ2-1
d_call: .

cdr3_nt: TGCGCCAGCAGCCAAGACGCAGGGGGGTTTTACAATGAGCAGTTCTTC
cdr3_aa: CASSQDAGGFYNEQFF
v_call: TRBV4-3
clone_size: many
j_call: TRBJ2-1
d_call: .

cdr3_nt: TGTGCCAGCAGCTCCTTTAGCGGCTCTGGAAACACCATATATTTT
cdr3_aa: CASSSFSGSGNTIYF
v_call: TRBV7-2
clone_size: .
j_call: TRBJ1-3
d_call: .

cdr3_nt: TGCGCCAGCAGCCAAGTGGGCCGGGGACAGGGGGGGCATGGGCAGTTCTTC
cdr3_aa: CASSQVGRGQGGHGQFF
v_call: TRBV4-3
clone_size: .
j_call: TRBJ2-1
d_call: TRBD1

cdr3_nt: TGTGCCAGCAGCTTGCGGCGGGAGGGCCTCGGCACAGATACGCAGTATTTT
cdr3_aa: CASSLRREGLGTDTQYF
v_call: TRBV11-2
clone_size: .
j_call: TRBJ2-3
d_call: TRBD2

cdr3_nt: TGTGCCAGCAGCTCGGGGACGGCGCGCACAGATACGCAGTATTTT
cdr3_aa: CASSSGTARTDTQYF
v_call: TRBV7-9
clone_size: many
j_call: TRBJ2-3
d_call: .

cdr3_nt: TGTGCCAGCAGCCTAAACATCGGGGAGCTGTTTTTT
cdr3_aa: CASSLNIGELFF
v_call: TRBV5-4
clone_size: few
j_call: TRBJ2-2
d_call: .

cdr3_nt: TGTGCCATCAGTGGCCCTAGCGGGAGTATCGAGCAGTACTTC
cdr3_aa: CAISGPSGSIEQYF
v_call: TRBV10-3
clone_size: many
j_call: TRBJ2-7
d_call: TRBD2

cdr3_nt: TGTGCCAGCAGTTTATCGGACGGTAATGAAAAACTGTTTTTT
cdr3_aa: CASSLSDGNEKLFF
v_call: TRBV28
clone_size: .
j_call: TRBJ1-4
d_call: .

cdr3_nt: TGTGCCAGCAGTTACGGGGGCAATCAGCCCCAGCATTTT
cdr3_aa: CASSYGGNQPQHF
v_call: TRBV6-2/TRBV6-3
clone_size: .
j_call: TRBJ1-5
d_call: .

cdr3_nt: TGTGCCAGCAGCTCCCCTAGAGCGGCAGCTAACTATGGCTACACCTTC
cdr3_aa: CASSSPRAAANYGYTF
v_call: TRBV7-2
clone_size: .
j_call: TRBJ1-2
d_call: .

cdr3_nt: TGTGCCACCAGTTGGGGAGGCGAGCAGTACTTC
cdr3_aa: CATSWGGEQYF
v_call: TRBV24-1
clone_size: .
j_call: TRBJ2-7
d_call: .

cdr3_nt: TGTGCCAGCAGCAAAGCGCCACTAGCGGCAAACACAGATACGCAGTATTTT
cdr3_aa: CASSKAPLAANTDTQYF
v_call: TRBV21-1
clone_size: .
j_call: TRBJ2-3
d_call: .

cdr3_nt: TGCAGCACTTCATCGGGACAGGGCTCCTACGAGCAGTACTTC
cdr3_aa: CSTSSGQGSYEQYF
v_call: TRBV29-1
clone_size: .
j_call: TRBJ2-7
d_call: TRBD1

cdr3_nt: TGTGCCAGCAGCCCAGACAGGGACTGGAATGAGCAGTTCTTC
cdr3_aa: CASSPDRDWNEQFF
v_call: TRBV7-9
clone_size: .
j_call: TRBJ2-1
d_call: .

cdr3_nt: TGCAGTGCTAGGAAGCCTCCTGCGAACACCGGGGAGCTGTTTTTT
cdr3_aa: CSARKPPANTGELFF
v_call: TRBV20-1
clone_size: .
j_call: TRBJ2-2
d_call: .

cdr3_nt: TGCAGTGCTAGAGTTGCCCTCTACAATGAGCAGTTCTTC
cdr3_aa: CSARVALYNEQFF
v_call: TRBV20-1
clone_size: .
j_call: TRBJ2-1
d_call: .